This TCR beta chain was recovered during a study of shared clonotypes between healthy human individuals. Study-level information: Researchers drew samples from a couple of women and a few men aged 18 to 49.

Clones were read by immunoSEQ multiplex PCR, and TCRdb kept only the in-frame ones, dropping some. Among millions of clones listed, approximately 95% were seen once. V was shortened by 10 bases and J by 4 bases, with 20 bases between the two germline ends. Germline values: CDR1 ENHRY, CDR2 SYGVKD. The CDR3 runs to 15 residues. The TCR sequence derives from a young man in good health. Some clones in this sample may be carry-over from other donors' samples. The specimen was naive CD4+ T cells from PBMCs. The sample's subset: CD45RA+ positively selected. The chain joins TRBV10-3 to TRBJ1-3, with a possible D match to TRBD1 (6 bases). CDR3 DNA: TGTGCCACCTCCAAAATGGGGGCGGACGGAAACACCATATATTTT. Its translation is CATSKMGADGNTIYF.